Described below is a single TCR beta chain sequence and its context. These data belong to a study of blood T cell repertoires in COVID-19. Study in general: COVID-19 samples from acute and convalescent phases originated in the United States, Italy and Spain.

Sequenced by immunoSEQ multiplex PCR; TCRdb stores in-frame clones only, minus some. The table includes over 250,000 clones, 75% to 90% detected once. In germline, CDR1 is SGHTA, CDR2 FQGNSA. Losses at the gene ends were 7 bases for V and 4 bases for J; bases not matched to a gene: 15. CDR3 size: 16 residues. The chain combines TRBV7-2 with TRBJ2-7, with 8 bases aligning to TRBD2. Sequenced input: peripheral blood. The receptor was derived from a woman between 35 and 50 years old who had recovered from COVID-19. The CDR3 loop reads CASTTPRGGRGYEQYF. DNA for the CDR3: TGTGCCAGCACCACCCCACGGGGGGGGCGGGGGTACGAGCAGTACTTC.